This TCR beta chain derives from a study of graft-versus-host responses after intestinal transplantation. Across the study: Transplants given to recipients were multivisceral, liver-intestinal, or isolated intestinal.

Here immunoSEQ multiplex PCR was the method, and the copy in TCRdb shows in-frame clones only, minus some. This table holds about 85,000 clones, 75% to 95% found once. A word on this clone: Its antigen is currently unknown.

Notes on the study in general: Ileal or blood samples showed some GvH clones first, and such clones were also found in recipient marrow.

The CDR3 has 14 amino acids. Losses at the gene ends were 4 bases for V and 2 bases for J; bases not matched to a gene: 6. Germline V lookup: CDR1 GTSNPN, CDR2 SVGIG (reference sequence). The sequence was collected from a human donor who was the organ donor for an intestinal transplant. The input for sequencing was unstimulated CD8+ T cells sorted from spleen or lymph node cells, taken before transplant. V gene TRBV30 combines with J gene TRBJ2-3, with 7 bases that match TRBD2. The chain's CDR3 is CAWTSGTFTDTQYF. The CDR3, as DNA: TGTGCCTGGACCAGCGGGACGTTCACAGATACGCAGTATTTT.